Sequencing of this TCR beta chain was carried out in a study of blood T cell repertoires in COVID-19. The J segment lost 5 bases and the V segment lost 5 bases, leaving 5 bases of the junction unmatched. The germline V gene encodes CDR1 MNHNS and CDR2 SASEGT. CDR3 size: 15 residues. TCRdb keeps only in-frame clones here, not all; method: immunoSEQ multiplex PCR. The sample shows about 69,000 clones, about four fifths of them seen only once. This TCR came from a human donor in a cohort sampled during active COVID-19. V gene TRBV6-1 combines with J gene TRBJ1-6; 8 nucleotides match TRBD1. Sequencing input: peripheral blood. The CDR3, as DNA: TGTGCCAGCAGTTCGACAGGGGCTGATAATTCACCCCTCCACTTT. It translates to CASSSTGADNSPLHF.